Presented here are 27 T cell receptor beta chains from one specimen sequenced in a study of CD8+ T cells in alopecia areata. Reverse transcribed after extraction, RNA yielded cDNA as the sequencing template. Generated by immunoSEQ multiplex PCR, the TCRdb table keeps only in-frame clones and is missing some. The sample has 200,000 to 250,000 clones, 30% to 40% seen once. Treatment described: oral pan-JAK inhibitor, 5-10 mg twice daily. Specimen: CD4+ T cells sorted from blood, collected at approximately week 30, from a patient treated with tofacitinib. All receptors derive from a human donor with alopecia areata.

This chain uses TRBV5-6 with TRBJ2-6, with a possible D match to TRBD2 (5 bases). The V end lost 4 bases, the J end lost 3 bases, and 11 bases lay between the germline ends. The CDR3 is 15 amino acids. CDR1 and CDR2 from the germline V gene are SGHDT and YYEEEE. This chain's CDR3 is CASSVGGGGANVLTF. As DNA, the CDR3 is TGTGCCAGCAGCGTCGGCGGAGGTGGGGCCAACGTCCTGACTTTC.

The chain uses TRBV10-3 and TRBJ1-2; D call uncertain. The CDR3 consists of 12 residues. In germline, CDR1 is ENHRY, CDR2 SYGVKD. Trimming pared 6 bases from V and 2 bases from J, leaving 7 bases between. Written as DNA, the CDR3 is TGTGCCATCAGCCAGGAGAACTATGGCTACACCTTC. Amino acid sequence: CAISQENYGYTF.

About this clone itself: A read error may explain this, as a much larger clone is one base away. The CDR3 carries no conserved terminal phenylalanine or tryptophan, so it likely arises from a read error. The CDR3 loop is CASRGNLIVPEAFY. For the CDR3, the DNA is TGTGCCAGCAGGGGAAACTTAATTGTTCCTGAAGCTTTCTAT. The genes are TRBV27 and TRBJ1-1; D is ambiguous. With 6 bases removed from V and 6 bases from J, the gap between germline ends came to 17 bases. Germline assignment: CDR1 MNHEY and CDR2 SMNVEV (reference sequence). This CDR3 contains 14 residues.

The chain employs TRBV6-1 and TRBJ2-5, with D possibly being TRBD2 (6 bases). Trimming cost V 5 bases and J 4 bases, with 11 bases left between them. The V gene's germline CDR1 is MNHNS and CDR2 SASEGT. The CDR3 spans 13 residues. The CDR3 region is CASSLTGLETQYF. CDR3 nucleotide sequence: TGTGCCAGCAGTTTGACGGGACTAGAGACCCAGTACTTC.

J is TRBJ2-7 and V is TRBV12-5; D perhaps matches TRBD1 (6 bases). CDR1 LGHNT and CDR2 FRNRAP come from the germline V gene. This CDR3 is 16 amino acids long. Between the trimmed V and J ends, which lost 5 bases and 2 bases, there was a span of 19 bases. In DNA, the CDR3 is TGTGCTAGTGGTAGGATCACGGGACACGGCGCCTACGAGCAGTACTTC. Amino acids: CASGRITGHGAYEQYF. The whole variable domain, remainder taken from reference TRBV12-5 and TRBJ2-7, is DARVTQTPRHKVTEMGQEVTMRCQPILGHNTVFWYRQTMMQGLELLAYFRNRAPLDDSGMPKDRFSAEMPDATLATLKIQPSEPRDSAVYFCASGRITGHGAYEQYFGPGTRLTVT.

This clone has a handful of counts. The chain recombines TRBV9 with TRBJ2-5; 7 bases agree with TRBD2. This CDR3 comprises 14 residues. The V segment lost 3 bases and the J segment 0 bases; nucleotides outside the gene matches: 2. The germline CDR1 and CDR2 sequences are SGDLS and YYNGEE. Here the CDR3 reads CASSASGYQETQYF. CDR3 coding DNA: TGTGCCAGCAGCGCTAGCGGATACCAAGAGACCCAGTACTTC.

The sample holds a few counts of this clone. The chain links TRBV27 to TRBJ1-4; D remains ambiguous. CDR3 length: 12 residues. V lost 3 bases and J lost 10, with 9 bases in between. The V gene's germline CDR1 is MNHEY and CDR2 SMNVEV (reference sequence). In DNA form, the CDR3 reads TGTGCCAGCAGTTTGAGTGGCGGAAAACTGTTTTTT. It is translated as CASSLSGGKLFF.

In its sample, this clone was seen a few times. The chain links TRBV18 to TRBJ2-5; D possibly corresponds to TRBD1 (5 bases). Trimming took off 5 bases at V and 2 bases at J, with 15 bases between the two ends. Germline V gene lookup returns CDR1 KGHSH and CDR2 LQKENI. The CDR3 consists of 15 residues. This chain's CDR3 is CASSGQQSPQETQYF. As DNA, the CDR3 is TGTGCCAGCTCAGGACAACAGAGCCCACAAGAGACCCAGTACTTC.

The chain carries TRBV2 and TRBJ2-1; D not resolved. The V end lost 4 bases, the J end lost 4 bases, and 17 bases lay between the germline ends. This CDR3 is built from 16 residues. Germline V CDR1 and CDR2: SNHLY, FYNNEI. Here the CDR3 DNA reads TGTGCCAGCAGTGGCCGTTCCAGTGAAGCTTACAATGAGCAGTTCTTC. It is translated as CASSGRSSEAYNEQFF. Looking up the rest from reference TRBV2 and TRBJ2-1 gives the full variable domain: EPEVTQTPSHQVTQMGQEVILRCVPISNHLYFYWYRQILGQKVEFLVSFYNNEISEKSEIFDDQFSVERPDGSNFTLKIRSTKLEDSAMYFCASSGRSSEAYNEQFFGPGTRLTVL.

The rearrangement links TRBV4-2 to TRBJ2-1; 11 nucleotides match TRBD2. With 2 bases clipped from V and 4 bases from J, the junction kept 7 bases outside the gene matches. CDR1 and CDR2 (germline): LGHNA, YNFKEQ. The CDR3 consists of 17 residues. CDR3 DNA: TGTGCCAGCAGCCAAAAGCCCCTAGCGGGGGGTTACAATGAGCAGTTCTTC. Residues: CASSQKPLAGGYNEQFF.

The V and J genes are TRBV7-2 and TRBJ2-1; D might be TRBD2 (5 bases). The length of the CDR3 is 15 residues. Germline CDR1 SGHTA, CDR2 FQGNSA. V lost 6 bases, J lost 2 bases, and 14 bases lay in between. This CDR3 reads CASSPGEAPYNEQFF. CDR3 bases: TGTGCCAGCAGTCCCGGGGAAGCGCCCTACAATGAGCAGTTCTTC.

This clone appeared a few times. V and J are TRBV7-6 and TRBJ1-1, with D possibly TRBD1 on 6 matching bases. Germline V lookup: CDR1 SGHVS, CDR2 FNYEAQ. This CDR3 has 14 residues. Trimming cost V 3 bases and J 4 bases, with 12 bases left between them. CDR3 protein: CASSFQQGGTEAFF. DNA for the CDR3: TGTGCCAGCAGCTTTCAACAGGGTGGCACTGAAGCTTTCTTT. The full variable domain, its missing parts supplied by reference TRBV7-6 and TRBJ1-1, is GAGVSQSPRYKVTKRGQDVALRCDPISGHVSLYWYRQALGQGPEFLTYFNYEAQQDKSGLPNDRFSAERPEGSISTLTIQRTEQRDSAMYRCASSFQQGGTEAFFGQGTRLTVV.

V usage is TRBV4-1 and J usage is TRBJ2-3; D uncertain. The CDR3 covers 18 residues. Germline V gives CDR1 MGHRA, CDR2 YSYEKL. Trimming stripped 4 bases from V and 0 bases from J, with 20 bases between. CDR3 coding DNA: TGCGCCAGCAGCCCCTCTTGGGCGTCAAAGACTAGCACAGATACGCAGTATTTT. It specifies CASSPSWASKTSTDTQYF.

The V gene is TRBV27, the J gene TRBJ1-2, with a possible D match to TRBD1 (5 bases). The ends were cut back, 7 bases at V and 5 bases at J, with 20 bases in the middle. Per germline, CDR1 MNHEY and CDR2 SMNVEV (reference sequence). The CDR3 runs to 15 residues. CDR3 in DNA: TGTGCCAGCAAAACCTCCTCCGGGGCGACGTATGGCTACACCTTC. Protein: CASKTSSGATYGYTF.

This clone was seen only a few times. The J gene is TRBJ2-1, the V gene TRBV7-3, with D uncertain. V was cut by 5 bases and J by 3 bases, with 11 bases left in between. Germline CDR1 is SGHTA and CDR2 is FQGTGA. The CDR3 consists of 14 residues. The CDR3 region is CASSPRTDYNEQFF. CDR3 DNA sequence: TGTGCCAGCAGCCCTAGGACGGACTACAATGAGCAGTTCTTC.

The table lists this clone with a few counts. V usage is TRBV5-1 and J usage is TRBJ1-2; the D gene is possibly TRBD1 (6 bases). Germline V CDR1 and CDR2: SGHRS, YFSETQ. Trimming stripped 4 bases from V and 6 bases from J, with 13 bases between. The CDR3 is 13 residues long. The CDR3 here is CASSQTGNDGYTF. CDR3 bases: TGCGCCAGCAGCCAAACAGGGAATGATGGCTACACCTTC.

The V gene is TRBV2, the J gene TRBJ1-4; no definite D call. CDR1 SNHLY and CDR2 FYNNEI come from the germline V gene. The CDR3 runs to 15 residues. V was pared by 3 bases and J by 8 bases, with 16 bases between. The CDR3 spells CASSDGSPPREKLFF. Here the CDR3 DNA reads TGTGCCAGCAGTGATGGCTCCCCGCCGAGGGAAAAACTGTTTTTT.

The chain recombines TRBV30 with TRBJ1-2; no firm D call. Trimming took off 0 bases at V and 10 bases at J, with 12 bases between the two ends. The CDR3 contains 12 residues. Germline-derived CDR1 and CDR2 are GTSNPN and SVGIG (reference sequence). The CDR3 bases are TGTGCCTGGAGTGTACACGAGGAGTCCTACACCTTC. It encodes CAWSVHEESYTF. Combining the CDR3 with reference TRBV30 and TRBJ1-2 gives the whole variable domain SQTIHQWPATLVQPVGSPLSLECTVEGTSNPNLYWYRQAAGRGLQLLFYSVGIGQISSEVPQNLSASRPQDRQFILSSKKLLLSDSGFYLCAWSVHEESYTFGSGTRLTVV.

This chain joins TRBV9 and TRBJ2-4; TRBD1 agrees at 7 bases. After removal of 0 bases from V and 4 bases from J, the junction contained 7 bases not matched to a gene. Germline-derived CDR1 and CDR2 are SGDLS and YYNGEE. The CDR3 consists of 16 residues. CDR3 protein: CASSVGTGTGKNIQYF. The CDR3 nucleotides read TGTGCCAGCAGCGTAGGGACAGGAACGGGGAAAAACATTCAGTACTTC. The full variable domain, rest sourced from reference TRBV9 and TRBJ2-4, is DSGVTQTPKHLITATGQRVTLRCSPRSGDLSVYWYQQSLDQGLQFLIQYYNGEERAKGNILERFSAQQFPDLHSELNLSSLELGDSALYFCASSVGTGTGKNIQYFGAGTRLSVL.

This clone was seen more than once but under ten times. Here the CDR3 DNA reads TGTGCCAGCAGTCGGACAGGGAGCTCCTACGAGCAGTACTTC. Protein product: CASSRTGSSYEQYF. The chain carries TRBV27 and TRBJ2-7; 8 bases fit TRBD1. The CDR3 sequence is 14 residues long. CDR1 and CDR2 from the germline V gene are MNHEY and SMNVEV (reference sequence). J gave up 0 bases and V 5 bases, and 3 bases lay outside the gene matches.

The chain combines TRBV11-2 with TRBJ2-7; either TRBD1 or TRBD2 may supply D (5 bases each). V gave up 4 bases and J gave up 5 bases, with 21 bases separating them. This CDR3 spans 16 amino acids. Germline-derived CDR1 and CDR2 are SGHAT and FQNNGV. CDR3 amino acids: CASSSPRWGNLHEQYF. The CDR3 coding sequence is TGTGCCAGCAGCTCGCCGAGGTGGGGGAATCTCCACGAGCAGTACTTC.

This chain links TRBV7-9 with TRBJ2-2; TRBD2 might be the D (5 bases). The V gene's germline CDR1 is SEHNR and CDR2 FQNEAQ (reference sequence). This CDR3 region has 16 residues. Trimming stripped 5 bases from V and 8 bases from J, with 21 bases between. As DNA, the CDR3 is TGTGCCAGCAGCCCCTTAGGACTGGTCCTGCCTGGGGAGCTGTTTTTT. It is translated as CASSPLGLVLPGELFF.

CDR3 region: CASKEQGINNQPQHF. The CDR3 nucleotides read TGTGCCAGCAAAGAACAGGGGATCAACAATCAGCCCCAGCATTTT. The chain couples TRBV27 to TRBJ1-5, with 7 nucleotides matching TRBD1. Germline lookup yields CDR1 MNHEY and CDR2 SMNVEV (reference sequence). The CDR3 loop spans 15 amino acids. V lost 7 bases and J lost 3; bases outside the gene matches: 9.

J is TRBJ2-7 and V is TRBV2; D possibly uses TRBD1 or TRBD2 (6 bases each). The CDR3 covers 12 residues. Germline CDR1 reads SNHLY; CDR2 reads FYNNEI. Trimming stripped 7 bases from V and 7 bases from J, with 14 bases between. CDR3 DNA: TGTGCCAGCACCTCCTGGGGGGCGGAGCAGTACTTC. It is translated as CASTSWGAEQYF.

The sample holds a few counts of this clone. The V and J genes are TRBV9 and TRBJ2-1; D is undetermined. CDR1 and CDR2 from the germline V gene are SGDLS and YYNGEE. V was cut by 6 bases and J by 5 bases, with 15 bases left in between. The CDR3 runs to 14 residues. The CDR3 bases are TGTGCCAGCACCTCGGTAGATTTCAACAATGAGCAGTTCTTC. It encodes CASTSVDFNNEQFF. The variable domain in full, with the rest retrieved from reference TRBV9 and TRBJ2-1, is DSGVTQTPKHLITATGQRVTLRCSPRSGDLSVYWYQQSLDQGLQFLIQYYNGEERAKGNILERFSAQQFPDLHSELNLSSLELGDSALYFCASTSVDFNNEQFFGPGTRLTVL.

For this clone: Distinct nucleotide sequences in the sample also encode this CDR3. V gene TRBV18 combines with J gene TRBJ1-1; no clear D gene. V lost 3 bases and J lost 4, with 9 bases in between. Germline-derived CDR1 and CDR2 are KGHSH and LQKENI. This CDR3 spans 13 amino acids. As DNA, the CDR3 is TGTGCCAGCTCACCCGAGGTCGGCACTGAAGCTTTCTTT. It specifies CASSPEVGTEAFF.

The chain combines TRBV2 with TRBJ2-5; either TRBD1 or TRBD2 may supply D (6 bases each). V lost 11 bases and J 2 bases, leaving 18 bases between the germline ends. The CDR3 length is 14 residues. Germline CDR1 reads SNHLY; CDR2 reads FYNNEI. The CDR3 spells CALGGLVPQETQYF. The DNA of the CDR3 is TGTGCCCTAGGGGGGCTCGTCCCACAAGAGACCCAGTACTTC.